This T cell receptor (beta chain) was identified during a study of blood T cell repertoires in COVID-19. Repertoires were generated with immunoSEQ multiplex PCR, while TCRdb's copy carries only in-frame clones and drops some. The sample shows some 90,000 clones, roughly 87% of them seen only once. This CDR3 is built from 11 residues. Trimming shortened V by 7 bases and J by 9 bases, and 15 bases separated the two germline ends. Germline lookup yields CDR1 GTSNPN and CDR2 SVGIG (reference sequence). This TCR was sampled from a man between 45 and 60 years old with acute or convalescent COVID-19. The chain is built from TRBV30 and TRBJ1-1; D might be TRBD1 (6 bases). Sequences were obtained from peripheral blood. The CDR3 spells CAFTNTGKAFF. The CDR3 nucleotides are TGTGCCTTTACTAACACAGGGAAAGCTTTCTTT.